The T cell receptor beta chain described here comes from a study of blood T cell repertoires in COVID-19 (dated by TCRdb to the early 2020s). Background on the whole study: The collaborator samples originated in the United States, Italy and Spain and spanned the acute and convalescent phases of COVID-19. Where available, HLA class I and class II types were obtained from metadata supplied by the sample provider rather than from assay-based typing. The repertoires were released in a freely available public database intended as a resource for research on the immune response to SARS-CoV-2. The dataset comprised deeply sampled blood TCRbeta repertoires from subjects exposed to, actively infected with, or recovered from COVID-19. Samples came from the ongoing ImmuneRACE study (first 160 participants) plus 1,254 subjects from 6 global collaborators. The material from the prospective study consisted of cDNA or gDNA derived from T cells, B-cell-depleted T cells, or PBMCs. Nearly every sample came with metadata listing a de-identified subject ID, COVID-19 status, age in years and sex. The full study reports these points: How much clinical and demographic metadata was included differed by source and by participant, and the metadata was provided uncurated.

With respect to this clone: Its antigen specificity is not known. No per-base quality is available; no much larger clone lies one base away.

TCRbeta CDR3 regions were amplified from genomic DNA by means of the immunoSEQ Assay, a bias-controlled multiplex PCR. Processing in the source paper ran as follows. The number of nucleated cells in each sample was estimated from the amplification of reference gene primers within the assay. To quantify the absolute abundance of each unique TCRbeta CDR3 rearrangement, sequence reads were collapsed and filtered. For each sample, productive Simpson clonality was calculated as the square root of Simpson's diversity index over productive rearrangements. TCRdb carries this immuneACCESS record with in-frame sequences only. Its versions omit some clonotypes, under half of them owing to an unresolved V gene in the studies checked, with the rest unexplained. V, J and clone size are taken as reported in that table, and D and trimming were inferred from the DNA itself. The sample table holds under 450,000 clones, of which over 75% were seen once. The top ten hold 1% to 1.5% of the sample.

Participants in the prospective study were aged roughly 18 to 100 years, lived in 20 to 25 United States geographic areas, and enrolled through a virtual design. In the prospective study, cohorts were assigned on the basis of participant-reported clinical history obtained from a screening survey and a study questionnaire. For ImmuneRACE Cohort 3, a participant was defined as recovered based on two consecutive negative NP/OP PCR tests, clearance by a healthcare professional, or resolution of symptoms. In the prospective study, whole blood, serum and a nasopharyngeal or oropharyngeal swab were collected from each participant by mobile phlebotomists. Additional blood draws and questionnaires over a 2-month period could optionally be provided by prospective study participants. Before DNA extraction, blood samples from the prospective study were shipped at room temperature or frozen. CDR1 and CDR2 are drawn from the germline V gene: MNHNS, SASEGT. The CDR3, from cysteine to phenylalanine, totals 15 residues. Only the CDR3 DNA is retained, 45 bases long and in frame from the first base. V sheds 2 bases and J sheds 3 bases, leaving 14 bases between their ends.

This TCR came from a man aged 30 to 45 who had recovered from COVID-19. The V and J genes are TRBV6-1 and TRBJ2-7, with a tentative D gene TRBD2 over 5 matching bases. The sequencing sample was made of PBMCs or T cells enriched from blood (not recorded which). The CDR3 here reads CASSEFSDLDYEQYF. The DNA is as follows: TGTGCCAGCAGTGAATTTAGCGACCTAGACTACGAGCAGTACTTC.